Following are 32 T cell receptor beta chains from one sample sequenced in a study of radiation and T cells in renal cell carcinoma. Clones were read by immunoSEQ multiplex PCR, and TCRdb kept only the in-frame ones, dropping some. The sample has 40,000 to 50,000 clones; roughly 83% are singletons. The sample's time point: baseline pretreatment blood. The treatment is: 15 Gy SBRT to primary tumor, nephrectomy 4 weeks later. This sample comprised blood, obtained from a patient whose treatment included radiotherapy and nephrectomy. These receptors all come from a woman in her seventies with renal cell carcinoma.

The rearrangement links TRBV11-3 to TRBJ1-1; D not certain. With 10 bases removed from V and 4 bases from J, the gap between germline ends came to 4 bases. The CDR3 has 9 residues. Germline lookup yields CDR1 SGHNT and CDR2 YENEEA. The CDR3 spells CATFTEAFF. The CDR3 DNA sequence: TGTGCCACCTTCACTGAAGCTTTCTTT.

J is TRBJ2-7 and V is TRBV11-2; 8 nucleotides match TRBD2. V trimming: 5 bases; J trimming: 6 bases; junction bases outside the gene matches: 3. CDR1 SGHAT and CDR2 FQNNGV come from the germline V gene. This CDR3 is 12 amino acids long. This CDR3 reads CASSPGGVEQYF. The DNA of the CDR3 is TGTGCCAGCAGCCCGGGGGGGGTCGAGCAGTACTTC.

The chain couples TRBV7-2 to TRBJ2-4; no definite D call. The V end lost 4 bases, the J end lost 5 bases, and 3 bases lay between the germline ends. The CDR3 contains 11 residues. Germline assignment: CDR1 SGHTA and CDR2 FQGNSA. CDR3 residues: CASSSQNIQYF. The CDR3 coding sequence is TGTGCCAGCAGCTCACAAAACATTCAGTACTTC.

V gene TRBV2 combines with J gene TRBJ2-5; D is possibly TRBD1 (6 bases). The CDR3 covers 14 residues. V was pared by 4 bases and J by 0 bases, with 9 bases between. CDR1 and CDR2 from the germline V gene are SNHLY and FYNNEI. The CDR3 loop reads CASSVQGYQETQYF. DNA of the CDR3: TGTGCCAGCAGTGTACAGGGCTACCAAGAGACCCAGTACTTC. Based on the CDR3 plus reference TRBV2 and TRBJ2-5, the full variable domain is EPEVTQTPSHQVTQMGQEVILRCVPISNHLYFYWYRQILGQKVEFLVSFYNNEISEKSEIFDDQFSVERPDGSNFTLKIRSTKLEDSAMYFCASSVQGYQETQYFGPGTRLLVL.

J is TRBJ2-3 and V is TRBV7-3; the D is unclear. Germline loops: CDR1 SGHTA, CDR2 FQGTGA. Trimming took off 3 bases at V and 6 bases at J, with 16 bases between the two ends. This CDR3 has 15 amino acids. CDR3 loop: CASSLLPSHTDTQYF. The CDR3 DNA reads TGTGCCAGCAGCTTGTTACCGTCACACACGGATACGCAGTATTTT.

This chain links TRBV7-9 with TRBJ2-7; 12 bases line up with TRBD1. This CDR3 is 16 amino acids long. V shed 5 bases and J 1 base; nucleotides not matched to a gene: 6. Germline CDR1 SEHNR, CDR2 FQNEAQ (reference sequence). CDR3 DNA sequence: TGTGCCAGCAGCCCGGGACAGGGGGCACCGTCCTACGAGCAGTACTTC. It translates to CASSPGQGAPSYEQYF.

V and J are TRBV7-8 and TRBJ1-1; 11 bases agree with TRBD1. From germline, CDR1 is SGHVS and CDR2 FQNEAQ. The CDR3 length is 17 residues. V dropped 5 bases and J dropped 3; count of bases not matched to a gene: 11. The CDR3 DNA reads as TGTGCCAGCAGCCCCGAGGACAGGGGGCTAGCGGACACTGAAGCTTTCTTT. Translating it yields CASSPEDRGLADTEAFF.

This clone was found a few times. This rearrangement joins TRBV6-1 to TRBJ1-1, with D hard to call. V gave up 7 bases and J gave up 3 bases, with 15 bases separating them. This CDR3 spans 14 amino acids. In germline, CDR1 is MNHNS, CDR2 SASEGT. Here the CDR3 DNA reads TGTGCCAGCAACTTGCCGGGGTGGGACACTGAAGCTTTCTTT. As protein: CASNLPGWDTEAFF.

The chain has TRBV7-2 and TRBJ1-1; 7 nucleotides agree with TRBD1. The CDR3 extends over 14 amino acids. J lost 1 base, V lost 6 bases, and 5 bases had no gene match. Germline V gene data show CDR1 as SGHTA and CDR2 as FQGNSA. The CDR3 is CASSSGGPNTEAFF. The CDR3 DNA follows: TGTGCCAGCAGTTCAGGGGGGCCGAACACTGAAGCTTTCTTT.

This rearrangement joins TRBV25-1 to TRBJ2-1; no reliable D call. V was trimmed by 3 bases and J by 4 bases, leaving 10 bases between them. The CDR3 runs 14 residues. Looked up from germline, CDR1 is MGHDK and CDR2 is SYGVNS. CDR3 sequence reads: CASSEPLRYNEQFF. The CDR3 nucleotides are TGTGCCAGCAGTGAGCCGCTTAGGTACAATGAGCAGTTCTTC.

This clone was counted once. The genes are TRBV4-1 and TRBJ2-5, with D hard to call. V lost 0 bases, J lost 10 bases, and 21 bases lay in between. CDR1 is MGHRA and CDR2 is YSYEKL in the germline V gene. The CDR3 spans 16 residues. CDR3 in amino acids: CASSQEMTTPNGDQYF. The CDR3 DNA reads as TGCGCCAGCAGCCAAGAAATGACGACTCCTAACGGAGACCAGTACTTC.

J is TRBJ1-1 and V is TRBV2; 9 bases are a match to TRBD1. V gave up 8 bases and J gave up 1 base; unmatched junction bases: 2. This CDR3 region has 13 residues. Germline V gene sequence: CDR1 SNHLY, CDR2 FYNNEI. CDR3 in DNA: TGTGCCAGCGGGGGACAGGGGAACACTGAAGCTTTCTTT. This codes for CASGGQGNTEAFF.

This clone has just one count. This rearrangement joins TRBV9 to TRBJ2-3; 7 nucleotides align to TRBD2. The CDR3 is 16 amino acids. J was trimmed by 3 bases and V by 4 bases; bases with no gene match: 11. Per germline, CDR1 SGDLS and CDR2 YYNGEE. CDR3 nucleotide sequence: TGTGCCAGCAGCTCCTCTTGGGGCGGGAGTACAGATACGCAGTATTTT. Amino acids: CASSSSWGGSTDTQYF. Looking up the rest from reference TRBV9 and TRBJ2-3 gives the full variable domain: DSGVTQTPKHLITATGQRVTLRCSPRSGDLSVYWYQQSLDQGLQFLIQYYNGEERAKGNILERFSAQQFPDLHSELNLSSLELGDSALYFCASSSSWGGSTDTQYFGPGTRLTVL.

This chain uses TRBV28 with TRBJ1-4; 8 nucleotides match TRBD1. V shed 4 bases and J 6 bases; nucleotides not matched to a gene: 7. The CDR3 has 15 residues. CDR1 is MDHEN and CDR2 is SYDVKM in the germline V gene. CDR3 residues: CASSSSGTGDEKLFF. The CDR3 bases are TGTGCCAGCAGTTCGTCCGGGACAGGTGATGAAAAACTGTTTTTT.

This clone showed up just a few times. As DNA, the CDR3 is TGTGCCAGCAGCCCGGGACTAACGAATCAGAACACCGGGGAGCTGTTTTTT. It encodes CASSPGLTNQNTGELFF. This chain uses TRBV5-4 with TRBJ2-2; TRBD2 aligns across 7 bases. This CDR3 has 17 amino acids. Looked up from germline, CDR1 is SGHNT and CDR2 is YYREEE (reference sequence). After removal of 4 bases from V and 1 base from J, the junction contained 10 bases not matched to a gene.

The V call is TRBV9, the J call TRBJ2-3, with 11 bases fitting TRBD2. Trimming cost V 5 bases and J 3 bases; bases outside gene matches: 5. The CDR3 is 15 residues long. Germline lookup yields CDR1 SGDLS and CDR2 YYNGEE. In DNA form, the CDR3 reads TGTGCCAGCAGTTTTCTAGCGGGGGGTACAGATACGCAGTATTTT. Translation gives CASSFLAGGTDTQYF.

The CDR3 loop reads CASSPPGWQSNTEAFF. DNA for the CDR3: TGTGCCAGCTCACCACCGGGTTGGCAGAGTAACACTGAAGCTTTCTTT. The V and J genes are TRBV18 and TRBJ1-1, with no clear D. The CDR3 totals 16 residues. V lost 0 bases and J lost 2, with 13 bases in between. Germline assignment: CDR1 KGHSH and CDR2 LQKENI.

The chain has TRBV5-1 and TRBJ2-4; 14 nucleotides match TRBD2. Per the germline V gene, CDR1 is SGHRS and CDR2 is YFSETQ. The junction had 8 bases not matched to a gene; V was cut back by 3 bases and J by 15 bases. The CDR3 runs 14 residues. This CDR3 is CASSSTSGRATVYF. CDR3 DNA sequence: TGCGCCAGCAGCTCGACTAGCGGGAGGGCCACCGTGTACTTC.

The rearrangement uses TRBV6-5 and TRBJ1-5; 10 bases agree with TRBD1. CDR1 and CDR2 (germline): MNHEY, SVGAGI. Unmatched junction bases numbered 4, after V lost 4 bases and J lost 4 bases. This CDR3 contains 15 residues. DNA of the CDR3: TGTGCCAGCAGTTTGACAGGGGGCGTTAATCAGCCCCAGCATTTT. It translates to CASSLTGGVNQPQHF.

This clone occurred once. The chain uses TRBV4-1 and TRBJ2-1, with D possibly matching TRBD2 (5 bases). V lost 0 bases to trimming and J lost 4 bases, with 16 bases between them. The CDR3 has 17 amino acids. Germline V gene lookup returns CDR1 MGHRA and CDR2 YSYEKL. The CDR3 sequence is CASSQDIGNTRYNEQFF. The CDR3 region has the DNA TGCGCCAGCAGCCAAGATATTGGTAACACTAGATACAATGAGCAGTTCTTC.

This chain connects TRBV6-5 to TRBJ2-7; tentative D call: TRBD1 (5 bases). Germline lookup yields CDR1 MNHEY and CDR2 SVGAGI. The CDR3 extends over 15 amino acids. V was clipped by 4 bases and J by 6 bases, with 19 bases between them. DNA for the CDR3: TGTGCCAGCAGTTCCCGGACGGAAGGGGCCTCCGAGCAGTACTTC. Translation gives CASSSRTEGASEQYF.

V gene TRBV6-6 combines with J gene TRBJ1-4; 7 bases are shared with TRBD1. J was trimmed by 7 bases and V by 2 bases; bases with no gene match: 4. The CDR3 has 14 residues. The germline V gene has CDR1 MNHNY and CDR2 SVGAGI (reference sequence). The CDR3 is CASSYEGAREKLFF. CDR3 nucleotides: TGTGCCAGCAGTTACGAGGGGGCGCGTGAAAAACTGTTTTTT.

The rearrangement uses TRBV6-1 and TRBJ2-1; a weak D match, TRBD2 (6 bases). V was clipped by 6 bases and J by 5 bases, with 17 bases between them. The germline V gene has CDR1 MNHNS and CDR2 SASEGT. The CDR3 has 15 amino acids. In DNA form, the CDR3 reads TGTGCCAGCAGAGTGGGTCGGACTACGAACAATGAGCAGTTCTTC. It codes for CASRVGRTTNNEQFF.

The chain employs TRBV14 and TRBJ2-4, with 8 nucleotides matching TRBD2. CDR1 and CDR2 (germline): SGHDN, FVKESK. This CDR3 region has 13 residues. The V gene end was trimmed by 4 bases and the J gene end by 13 bases; junction bases not matched to a gene: 9. The CDR3: CASSPLGGGIQYF. The CDR3 region has the DNA TGTGCCAGCAGCCCCCTAGGCGGGGGGATCCAGTACTTC.

This chain connects TRBV7-9 to TRBJ1-2; 8 nucleotides agree with TRBD1. In germline, CDR1 is SEHNR, CDR2 FQNEAQ (reference sequence). Trimming removed 0 bases from V and 10 bases from J; junction bases left unmatched: 4. This CDR3 contains 13 residues. The DNA of the CDR3 is TGTGCCAGCAGCTTAGCCGGGACAGGACTCTACACCTTC. This encodes CASSLAGTGLYTF.

The V call is TRBV7-9, the J call TRBJ2-3, with 8 bases aligning to TRBD1. This CDR3 region has 15 residues. V shed 5 bases and J 0 bases; nucleotides not matched to a gene: 4. The germline gives CDR1 SEHNR, CDR2 FQNEAQ (reference sequence). CDR3 nucleotide sequence: TGTGCCAGCAGCGATGGACAGGGAAGCACAGATACGCAGTATTTT. Its translation is CASSDGQGSTDTQYF.

The rearrangement uses TRBV28 and TRBJ1-1, with unresolved D. Per the germline V gene, CDR1 is MDHEN and CDR2 is SYDVKM. V shed 5 bases and J shed 4 bases, with 14 bases lying between them. This CDR3 contains 14 residues. CDR3 amino acids: CASSPHAGVTEAFF. In DNA form, the CDR3 reads TGTGCCAGCAGTCCCCACGCGGGAGTCACTGAAGCTTTCTTT.

This sequence joins TRBV4-1 and TRBJ2-7; weak D call: TRBD1 (6 bases). Trimming left V 1 base short and J 6 bases short, with 10 bases between. The germline CDR1 and CDR2 sequences are MGHRA and YSYEKL. This CDR3 spans 13 amino acids. CDR3 sequence reads: CASSQGTGLEQYF. CDR3 coding DNA: TGCGCCAGCAGCCAAGGTACAGGGCTCGAGCAGTACTTC.

The chain uses TRBV5-1 and TRBJ2-3; 11 nucleotides match TRBD1. Germline V gene lookup returns CDR1 SGHRS and CDR2 YFSETQ. This CDR3 region has 15 residues. V shed 7 bases, J shed 7 bases, and the junction held 11 bases outside the gene matches. The CDR3 DNA is TGCGCCAGCGCGGAAGGACAGGGGGCTATGAATACGCAGTATTTT. Protein sequence: CASAEGQGAMNTQYF.

The chain joins TRBV29-1 to TRBJ1-5; 9 bases are shared with TRBD1. Germline V gene data show CDR1 as SQVTM and CDR2 as ANQGSEA. The CDR3 sequence is 14 residues long. Unmatched junction bases numbered 10, after V lost 7 bases and J lost 6 bases. As DNA, the CDR3 is TGCAGCGCTATCACAGGGGGCGAAGGTCAGCCCCAGCATTTT. Translation: CSAITGGEGQPQHF.

The rearrangement joins TRBV7-9 to TRBJ1-3, with D maybe TRBD1 (6 bases). Germline CDR1 is SEHNR and CDR2 is FQNEAQ (reference sequence). The CDR3 has 13 residues. Trimming stripped 5 bases from V and 5 bases from J, with 10 bases between. The CDR3 bases are TGTGCCAGCAGCGAACAGGGAAGAAACACCATATATTTT. Its protein product is CASSEQGRNTIYF.

The CDR3 loop reads CASSLAGTYNEQFF. CDR3 nucleotides: TGTGCCAGCAGCTTAGCGGGGACCTACAATGAGCAGTTCTTC. This chain joins TRBV5-4 and TRBJ2-1; the match to TRBD2 covers 7 bases. The CDR3 sequence is 14 residues long. CDR1 is SGHNT and CDR2 is YYREEE in the germline V gene (reference sequence). V was clipped by 2 bases and J by 2 bases; unmatched bases: 1. Full variable domain (remainder filled in from reference TRBV5-4 and TRBJ2-1): ETGVTQSPTHLIKTRGQQVTLRCSSQSGHNTVSWYQQALGQGPQFIFQYYREEENGRGNFPPRFSGLQFPNYSSELNVNALELDDSALYLCASSLAGTYNEQFFGPGTRLTVL.